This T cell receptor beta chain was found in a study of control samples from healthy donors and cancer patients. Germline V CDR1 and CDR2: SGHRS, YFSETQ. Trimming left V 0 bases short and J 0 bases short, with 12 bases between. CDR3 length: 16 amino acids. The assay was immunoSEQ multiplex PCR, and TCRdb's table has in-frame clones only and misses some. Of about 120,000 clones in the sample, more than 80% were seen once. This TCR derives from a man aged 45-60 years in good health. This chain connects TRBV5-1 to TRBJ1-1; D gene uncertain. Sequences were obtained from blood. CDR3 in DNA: TGCGCCAGCAGCTTGGTTCCTTATGGCATGAACACTGAAGCTTTCTTT. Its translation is CASSLVPYGMNTEAFF.